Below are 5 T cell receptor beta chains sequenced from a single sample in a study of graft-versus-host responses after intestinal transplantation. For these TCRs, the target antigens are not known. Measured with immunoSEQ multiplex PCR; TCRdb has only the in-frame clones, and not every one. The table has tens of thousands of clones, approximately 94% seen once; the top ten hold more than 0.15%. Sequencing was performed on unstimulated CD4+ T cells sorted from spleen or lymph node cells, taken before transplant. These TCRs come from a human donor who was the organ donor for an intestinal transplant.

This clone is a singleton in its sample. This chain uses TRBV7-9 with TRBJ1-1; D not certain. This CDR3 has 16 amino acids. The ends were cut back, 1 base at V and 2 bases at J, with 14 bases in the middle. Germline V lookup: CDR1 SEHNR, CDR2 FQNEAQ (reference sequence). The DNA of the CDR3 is TGTGCCAGCAGCTTAGATTTATGGCGGGGTAACACTGAAGCTTTCTTT. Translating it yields CASSLDLWRGNTEAFF. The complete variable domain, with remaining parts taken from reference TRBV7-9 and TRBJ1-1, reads DTGVSQNPRHKITKRGQNVTFRCDPISEHNRLYWYRQTLGQGPEFLTYFQNEAQLEKSRLLSDRFSAERPKGSFSTLEIQRTEQGDSAMYLCASSLDLWRGNTEAFFGQGTRLTVV.

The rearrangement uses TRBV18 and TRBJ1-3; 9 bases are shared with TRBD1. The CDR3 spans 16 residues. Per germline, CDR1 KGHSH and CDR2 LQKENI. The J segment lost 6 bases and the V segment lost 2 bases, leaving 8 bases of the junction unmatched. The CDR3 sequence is CASSPGTGRIANTIYF. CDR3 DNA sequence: TGTGCCAGCTCACCAGGGACAGGGAGGATCGCAAACACCATATATTTT.

The CDR3 coding sequence is TGTGCCAGCAGTTCCGGGTACACTAGCACAGATACGCAGTATTTT. Its translation is CASSSGYTSTDTQYF. The chain carries TRBV28 and TRBJ2-3; D not resolved. V lost 4 bases and J 0 bases, leaving 11 bases between the germline ends. This CDR3 spans 15 amino acids. Germline loops: CDR1 MDHEN, CDR2 SYDVKM.

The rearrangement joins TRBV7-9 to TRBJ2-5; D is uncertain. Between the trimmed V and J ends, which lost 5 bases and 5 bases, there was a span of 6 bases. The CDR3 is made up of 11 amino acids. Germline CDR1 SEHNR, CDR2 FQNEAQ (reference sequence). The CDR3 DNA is TGTGCCAGCAGCCCGCTGGAGACCCAGTACTTC. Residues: CASSPLETQYF.

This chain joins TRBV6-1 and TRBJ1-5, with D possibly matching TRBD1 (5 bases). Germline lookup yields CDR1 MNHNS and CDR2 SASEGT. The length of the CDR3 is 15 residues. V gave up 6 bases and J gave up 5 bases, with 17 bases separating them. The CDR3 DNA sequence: TGTGCCAGCAGCAGGGTAGTTGAATGGGATCAGCCCCAGCATTTT. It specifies CASSRVVEWDQPQHF.